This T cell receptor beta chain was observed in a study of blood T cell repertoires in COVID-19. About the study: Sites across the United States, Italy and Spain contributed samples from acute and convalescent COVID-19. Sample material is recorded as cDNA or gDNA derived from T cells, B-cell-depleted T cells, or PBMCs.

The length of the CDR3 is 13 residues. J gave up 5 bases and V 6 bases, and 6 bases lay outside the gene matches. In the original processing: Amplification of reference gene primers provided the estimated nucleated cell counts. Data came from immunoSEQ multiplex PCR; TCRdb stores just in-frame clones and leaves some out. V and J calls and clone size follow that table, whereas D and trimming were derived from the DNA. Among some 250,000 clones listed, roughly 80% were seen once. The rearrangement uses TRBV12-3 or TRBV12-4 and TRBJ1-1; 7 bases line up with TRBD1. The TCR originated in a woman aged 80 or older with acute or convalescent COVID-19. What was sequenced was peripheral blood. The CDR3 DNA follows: TGTGCCAGCAGACTTACAGGGGAGACTGAAGCTTTCTTT. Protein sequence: CASRLTGETEAFF.